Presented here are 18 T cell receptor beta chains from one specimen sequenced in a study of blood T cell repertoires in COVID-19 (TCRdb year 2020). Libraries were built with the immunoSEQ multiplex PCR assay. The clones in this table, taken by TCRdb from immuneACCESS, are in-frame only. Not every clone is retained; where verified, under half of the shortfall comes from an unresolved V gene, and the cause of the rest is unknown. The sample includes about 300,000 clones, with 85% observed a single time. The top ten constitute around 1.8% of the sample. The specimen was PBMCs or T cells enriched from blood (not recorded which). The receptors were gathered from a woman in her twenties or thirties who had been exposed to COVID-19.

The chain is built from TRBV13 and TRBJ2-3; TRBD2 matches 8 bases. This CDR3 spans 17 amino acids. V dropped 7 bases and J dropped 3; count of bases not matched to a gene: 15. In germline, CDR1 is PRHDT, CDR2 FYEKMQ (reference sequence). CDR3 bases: TGTGCCAGCATCGCTAGAGGTCGGGGGGGAGGGACAGATACGCAGTATTTT. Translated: CASIARGRGGGTDTQYF.

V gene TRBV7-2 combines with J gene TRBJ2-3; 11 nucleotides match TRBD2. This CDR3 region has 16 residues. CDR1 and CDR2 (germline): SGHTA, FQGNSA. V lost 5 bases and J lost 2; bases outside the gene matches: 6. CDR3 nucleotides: TGTGCCAGCAGCCTCCGACTAGCGGGGATCACAGATACGCAGTATTTT. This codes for CASSLRLAGITDTQYF. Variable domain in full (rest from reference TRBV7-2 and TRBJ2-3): GAGVSQSPSNKVTEKGKDVELRCDPISGHTALYWYRQSLGQGLEFLIYFQGNSAPDKSGLPSDRFSAERTGGSVSTLTIQRTQQEDSAVYLCASSLRLAGITDTQYFGPGTRLTVL.

Written as DNA, the CDR3 is TGTGCCATCAGTGAGGTCAACCAGCGAGCTTTCTTT. This encodes CAISEVNQRAFF. This chain links TRBV10-3 with TRBJ1-1; no definite D call. In germline, CDR1 is ENHRY, CDR2 SYGVKD. The V end was cut by 2 bases, the J end by 10 bases, with 11 bases between. The CDR3 has 12 residues.

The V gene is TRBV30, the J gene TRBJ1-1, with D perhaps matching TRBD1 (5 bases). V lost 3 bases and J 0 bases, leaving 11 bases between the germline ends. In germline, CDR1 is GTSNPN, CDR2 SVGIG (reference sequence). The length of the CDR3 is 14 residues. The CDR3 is CAWRRGVLNTEAFF. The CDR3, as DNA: TGTGCCTGGAGGCGGGGGGTTTTGAACACTGAAGCTTTCTTT.

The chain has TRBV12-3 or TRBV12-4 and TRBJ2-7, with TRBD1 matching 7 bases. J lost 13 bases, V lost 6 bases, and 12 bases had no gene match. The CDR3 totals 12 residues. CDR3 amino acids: CASSTGTEDFYF. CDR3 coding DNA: TGTGCCAGCAGCACGGGGACAGAAGACTTCTACTTC.

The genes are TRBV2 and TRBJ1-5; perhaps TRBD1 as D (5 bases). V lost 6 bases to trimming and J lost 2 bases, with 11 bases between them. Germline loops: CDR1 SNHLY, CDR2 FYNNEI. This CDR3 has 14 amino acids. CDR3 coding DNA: TGTGCCAGCAGGCAGGGTACGGGCAATCAGCCCCAGCATTTT. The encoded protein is CASRQGTGNQPQHF.

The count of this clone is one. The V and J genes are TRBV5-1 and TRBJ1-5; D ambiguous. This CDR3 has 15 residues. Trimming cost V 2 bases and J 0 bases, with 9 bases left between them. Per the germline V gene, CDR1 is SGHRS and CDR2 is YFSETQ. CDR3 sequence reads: CASSFSGNSNQPQHF. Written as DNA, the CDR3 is TGCGCCAGCAGCTTTTCCGGGAATAGCAATCAGCCCCAGCATTTT.

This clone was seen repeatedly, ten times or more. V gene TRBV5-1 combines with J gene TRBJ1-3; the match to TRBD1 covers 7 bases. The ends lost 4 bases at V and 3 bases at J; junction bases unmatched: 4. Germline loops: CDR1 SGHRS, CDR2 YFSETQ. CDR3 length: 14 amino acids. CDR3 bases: TGCGCCAGCAGCATCGGACAGGTTGGAAACACCATATATTTT. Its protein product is CASSIGQVGNTIYF. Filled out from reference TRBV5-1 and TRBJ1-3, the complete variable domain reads KAGVTQTPRYLIKTRGQQVTLSCSPISGHRSVSWYQQTPGQGLQFLFEYFSETQRNKGNFPGRFSGRQFSNSRSEMNVSTLELGDSALYLCASSIGQVGNTIYFGEGSWLTVV.

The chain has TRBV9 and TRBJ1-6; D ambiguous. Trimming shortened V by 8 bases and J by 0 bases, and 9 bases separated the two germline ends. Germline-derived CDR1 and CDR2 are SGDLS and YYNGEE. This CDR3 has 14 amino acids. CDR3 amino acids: CASRSDSYNSPLHF. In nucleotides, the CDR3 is TGTGCCAGTCGCAGTGACTCCTATAATTCACCCCTCCACTTT.

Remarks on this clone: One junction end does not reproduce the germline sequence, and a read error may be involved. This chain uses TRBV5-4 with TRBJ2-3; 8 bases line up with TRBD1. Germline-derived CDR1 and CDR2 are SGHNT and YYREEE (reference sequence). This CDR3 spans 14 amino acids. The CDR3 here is CASRLDRVADTQYF. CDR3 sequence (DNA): TGTGCCAGCAGGTTGGACAGGGTGGCAGATACGCAGTATTTT.

The CDR3 spells CASSLFFQGLDSGNTIYF. CDR3 DNA: TGTGCCAGCAGCTTATTTTTCCAGGGCCTGGACTCTGGAAACACCATATATTTT. The chain couples TRBV7-2 to TRBJ1-3; D is perhaps TRBD1 (5 bases). The CDR3 is 18 amino acids. Trimming took off 2 bases at V and 0 bases at J, with 17 bases between the two ends. Germline CDR1 is SGHTA and CDR2 is FQGNSA.

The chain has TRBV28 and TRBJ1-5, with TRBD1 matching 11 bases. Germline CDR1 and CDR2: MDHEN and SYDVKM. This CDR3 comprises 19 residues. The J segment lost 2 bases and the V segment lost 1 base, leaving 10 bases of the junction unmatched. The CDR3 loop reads CASSLLSRTGGWGNQPQHF. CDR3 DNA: TGTGCCAGCAGTTTATTAAGCAGGACAGGGGGCTGGGGCAATCAGCCCCAGCATTTT.

The CDR3 DNA sequence: TGTGCCAGCAGTGACAGGGGCCTTAATGAAAAACTGTTTTTT. Its translation: CASSDRGLNEKLFF. This chain links TRBV6-1 with TRBJ1-4, with a tentative D call TRBD1 (6 bases). CDR3 length: 14 amino acids. In germline, CDR1 is MNHNS, CDR2 SASEGT. V shed 3 bases and J shed 4 bases, with 9 bases lying between them.

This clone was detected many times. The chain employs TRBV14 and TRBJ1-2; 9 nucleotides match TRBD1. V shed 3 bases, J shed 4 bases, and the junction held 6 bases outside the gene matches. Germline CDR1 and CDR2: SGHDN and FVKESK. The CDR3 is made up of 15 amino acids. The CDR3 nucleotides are TGTGCCAGCAGCCACCCCGGGACAGGGACCTATGGCTACACCTTC. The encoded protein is CASSHPGTGTYGYTF.

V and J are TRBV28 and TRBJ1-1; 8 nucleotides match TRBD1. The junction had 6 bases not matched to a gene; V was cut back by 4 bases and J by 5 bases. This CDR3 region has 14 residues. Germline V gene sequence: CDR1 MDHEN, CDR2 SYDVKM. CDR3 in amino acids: CASSSGQGTTEAFF. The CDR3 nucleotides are TGTGCCAGCAGTTCCGGACAGGGAACGACTGAAGCTTTCTTT.

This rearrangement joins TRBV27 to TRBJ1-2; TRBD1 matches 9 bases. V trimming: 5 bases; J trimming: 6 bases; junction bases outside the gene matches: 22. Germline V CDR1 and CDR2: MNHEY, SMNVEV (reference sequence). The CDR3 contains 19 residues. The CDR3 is CASSIYGQGSHKRVDGYTF. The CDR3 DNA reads TGTGCCAGCAGTATATACGGACAGGGGTCCCATAAACGGGTCGATGGCTACACCTTC.

The CDR3 protein is CASSPPTGLNSPLHF. The CDR3 nucleotides are TGTGCCAGCAGCCCGCCGACAGGGCTAAATTCACCCCTCCACTTT. The V call is TRBV7-2, the J call TRBJ1-6; 7 positions agree with TRBD1. Germline lookup yields CDR1 SGHTA and CDR2 FQGNSA. The CDR3 has 15 amino acids. The V and J ends lost 5 bases and 7 bases, in that order; junction bases with no gene match: 8.

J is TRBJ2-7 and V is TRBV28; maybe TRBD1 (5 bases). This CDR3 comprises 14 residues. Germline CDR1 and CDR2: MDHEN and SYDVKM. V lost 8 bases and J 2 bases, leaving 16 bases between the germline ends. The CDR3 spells CASYPPGQAYEQYF. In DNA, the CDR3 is TGTGCCAGCTACCCCCCCGGACAAGCCTACGAGCAGTACTTC. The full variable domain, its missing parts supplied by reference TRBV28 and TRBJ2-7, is DVKVTQSSRYLVKRTGEKVFLECVQDMDHENMFWYRQDPGLGLRLIYFSYDVKMKEKGDIPEGYSVSREKKERFSLILESASTNQTSMYLCASYPPGQAYEQYFGPGTRLTVT.